These 10 T cell receptor beta chains were all obtained from the same sample, sequenced in a study of OX40 agonist ivuxolimab in advanced cancers. Profiled with immunoSEQ multiplex PCR; TCRdb holds only in-frame clones, not every one. This sample yields tens of thousands of clones, of which 88% are seen a single time; about 2.2% belongs to the top ten. The sequenced sample was CD4+ or CD8+ T cells sorted from blood, obtained in a trial of the OX40 agonist ivuxolimab. These receptors all stem from an adult with an advanced solid tumor such as melanoma, head and neck, liver or kidney cancer.

This clone was counted a few times. The chain uses TRBV15 and TRBJ2-6, with D unresolved. The V gene lost 0 bases and the J gene lost 0 bases, with 3 bases spanning the gap. The CDR3 loop spans 15 amino acids. Germline CDR1 is LNHNV and CDR2 is YYDKDF (reference sequence). Written as DNA, the CDR3 is TGTGCCACCAGCAGAGACGGCTCTGGGGCCAACGTCCTGACTTTC. It translates to CATSRDGSGANVLTF.

This rearrangement joins TRBV15 to TRBJ1-4; perhaps TRBD1 as D (5 bases). Trimming left V 3 bases short and J 5 bases short, with 13 bases between. CDR3 length: 15 amino acids. Germline CDR1 and CDR2: LNHNV and YYDKDF (reference sequence). The CDR3 region is CATSSTRGNNEKLFF. CDR3 nucleotides: TGTGCCACCAGCAGCACCCGGGGCAACAATGAAAAACTGTTTTTT.

This clone was seen a single time. This chain joins TRBV5-1 and TRBJ2-2, with 9 bases lining up with TRBD2. V trimming: 1 base; J trimming: 4 bases; junction bases outside the gene matches: 5. Germline V gene sequence: CDR1 SGHRS, CDR2 YFSETQ. The CDR3 is 16 amino acids. In DNA, the CDR3 is TGCGCCAGCAGCTTGTCTCCTAGCGGGACCACCGGGGAGCTGTTTTTT. Amino acids: CASSLSPSGTTGELFF. The whole variable domain, filled in from reference TRBV5-1 and TRBJ2-2, reads KAGVTQTPRYLIKTRGQQVTLSCSPISGHRSVSWYQQTPGQGLQFLFEYFSETQRNKGNFPGRFSGRQFSNSRSEMNVSTLELGDSALYLCASSLSPSGTTGELFFGEGSRLTVL.

This clone appeared a few times. The V gene is TRBV7-2, the J gene TRBJ2-3; TRBD2 agrees at 11 bases. The germline V gene encodes CDR1 SGHTA and CDR2 FQGNSA. The CDR3 consists of 16 residues. After removal of 3 bases from V and 5 bases from J, the junction contained 7 bases not matched to a gene. The CDR3 spells CASSFLSGGAGDTQYF. The CDR3 DNA sequence: TGTGCCAGCAGCTTTCTTAGCGGGGGGGCCGGAGATACGCAGTATTTT.

The chain uses TRBV28 and TRBJ2-7; possibly TRBD2 for D (5 bases). V lost 5 bases and J lost 4, with 6 bases in between. This CDR3 has 11 residues. Germline CDR1 and CDR2: MDHEN and SYDVKM. The DNA for the CDR3 is TGTGCCAGCAGTCGGGATTACGAGCAGTACTTC. Amino acid sequence: CASSRDYEQYF.

The V gene is TRBV19, the J gene TRBJ1-2, with D uncertain. Germline V gene sequence: CDR1 LNHDA, CDR2 SQIVND (reference sequence). The CDR3 spans 13 residues. Trimming cost V 2 bases and J 2 bases, with 6 bases left between them. The CDR3 here is CASSILGNYGYTF. The CDR3 nucleotides read TGTGCCAGTAGTATATTGGGGAACTATGGCTACACCTTC.

V is TRBV7-9 and J is TRBJ2-1, with TRBD2 matching over 13 bases. V lost 4 bases and J lost 8; bases outside the gene matches: 14. The CDR3 has 18 residues. Germline CDR1 reads SEHNR; CDR2 reads FQNEAQ (reference sequence). The CDR3 coding sequence is TGTGCCAGCAGCTCCCCCGGACTAGCGGGAGTTCTGGACTATGAGCAGTTCTTC. As protein: CASSSPGLAGVLDYEQFF.

This chain links TRBV11-2 with TRBJ2-7; a weak D match, TRBD1 (5 bases). The CDR3 consists of 14 residues. Germline lookup yields CDR1 SGHAT and CDR2 FQNNGV. Deletions cut 0 bases from V and 5 bases from J, with 11 bases between. For the CDR3, the DNA is TGTGCCAGCAGCTTAGAGGGCAGGGCCGACGAGCAGTACTTC. Amino acids: CASSLEGRADEQYF.

V is TRBV7-3 and J is TRBJ2-7; no definite D call. V was clipped by 5 bases and J by 7 bases, with 12 bases between them. Germline values: CDR1 SGHTA, CDR2 FQGTGA. The CDR3 length is 12 residues. CDR3 DNA: TGTGCCAGCAGCCCTCCGATCGGGGAGCAGTACTTC. Translation gives CASSPPIGEQYF. Full variable domain (rest looked up from reference TRBV7-3 and TRBJ2-7): GAGVSQTPSNKVTEKGKYVELRCDPISGHTALYWYRQSLGQGPEFLIYFQGTGAADDSGLPNDRFFAVRPEGSVSTLKIQRTERGDSAVYLCASSPPIGEQYFGPGTRLTVT.

To note about this clone: The sample has other DNA sequences that encode this CDR3 too. The chain combines TRBV2 with TRBJ1-1; a possible D gene is TRBD1 (5 bases). The germline CDR1 and CDR2 sequences are SNHLY and FYNNEI. V gave up 6 bases and J gave up 1 base, with 9 bases separating them. The CDR3 has 13 residues. CDR3 sequence: CASSLQANTEAFF. As DNA, the CDR3 is TGTGCCAGCAGCTTACAGGCGAACACTGAAGCTTTCTTT.